This paragraph reports one T cell receptor (beta chain). The sample comes from a study of T cells expressing NK-cell markers. One entry per CDR3 protein, without DNA, is what TCRdb gives after re-calling the 5' RACE reads. The sample table sets out 150,000 to 180,000 distinct CDR3 sequences. Germline values: CDR1 SGHRS, CDR2 YFSETQ. The CDR3 spans 15 residues. The specimen sequenced was blood T cells: a sorted CD56 or NKG2C T cell subset, CD4+ or CD8+ T cells, or bulk PBMC T cells (not recorded which). This chain links TRBV5-1 with TRBJ1-2; TCRdb calls TRBD1, which cannot be checked without DNA. The origin of this receptor is a woman between 45 and 65 years old in good health. CDR3 amino acids: CASSGGQGARDGYTF.